These 31 T cell receptor beta chains were sequenced from one sample in a study of beta chain features in type 1 diabetes (dated by TCRdb to 2016 to 2019). What the research found in general, with its limitations: Type 1 diabetes patients showed a moderate but significant shortening of TCRB CDR3 length in all four CD4+ subsets.

For these TCRs, the target antigens are not known. Receptor amplification or capture employed the immunoSEQ multiplex PCR assay. The High Capacity cDNA Reverse Transcription Kit was used to reverse transcribe all of the isolated RNA, meaning that expressed TCRB transcripts were what got sequenced. In its TCRdb copy, this immuneACCESS table keeps in-frame sequences only and misses some clones. Where compared with another copy, unresolved V genes explain less than half of these, and the others have no known cause. The sample profile shows 150,000 to 200,000 clones; roughly 8% of them were found once. Roughly 0.46% of the sample rests with the top ten. The sequencing sample was made of central memory CD4+ T cells from blood. The origin of the receptors is a man between 18 and 29 years old with type 1 diabetes.

The sample holds a few counts of this clone. The chain has TRBV29-1 and TRBJ2-5; 7 bases match TRBD1. The V gene's germline CDR1 is SQVTM and CDR2 ANQGSEA. The V gene end was trimmed by 4 bases and the J gene end by 5 bases; junction bases not matched to a gene: 10. The CDR3 is 14 residues long. The CDR3 loop is CSVGAQGTRETQYF. The CDR3 DNA is TGCAGCGTTGGGGCACAGGGGACCAGGGAGACCCAGTACTTC.

As for this clone: A junction boundary mismatches the germline segment, possibly from a read error. J is TRBJ2-2 and V is TRBV13; TRBD2 agrees at 11 bases. Germline CDR1 PRHDT, CDR2 FYEKMQ (reference sequence). There are 14 residues in the CDR3. The CDR3 DNA is TGTGCCAGCATCTTATGGACTAGCGGGGGGGAGCTGTTTTTT. It codes for CASILWTSGGELFF.

This clone came up a few times. This sequence joins TRBV7-9 and TRBJ1-1, with a tentative D call TRBD1 (6 bases). Between the trimmed V and J ends, which lost 5 bases and 0 bases, there was a span of 7 bases. The CDR3 spans 13 residues. Germline assignment: CDR1 SEHNR and CDR2 FQNEAQ (reference sequence). CDR3 amino acids: CASSTGMNTEAFF. The CDR3 DNA reads TGTGCCAGCAGCACAGGGATGAACACTGAAGCTTTCTTT.

V usage is TRBV7-2 and J usage is TRBJ2-7, with a tentative D call TRBD1 (5 bases). With 7 bases removed from V and 2 bases from J, the gap between germline ends came to 12 bases. The CDR3 is 13 amino acids. Looked up from germline, CDR1 is SGHTA and CDR2 is FQGNSA. Here the CDR3 DNA reads TGTGCCAGCACCATAGGGGTAGCCTACGAGCAGTACTTC. The encoded protein is CASTIGVAYEQYF.

This clone came up a few times. V usage is TRBV9 and J usage is TRBJ1-2, with TRBD1 identical over 10 bases. The CDR3 is 15 residues long. In germline, CDR1 is SGDLS, CDR2 YYNGEE. J lost 3 bases, V lost 2 bases, and 4 bases had no gene match. As DNA, the CDR3 is TGTGCCAGCAGCGTGAGACAGGGGGCAGACTATGGCTACACCTTC. Translated, it gives CASSVRQGADYGYTF. Supplemented by reference TRBV9 and TRBJ1-2, the full variable domain reads DSGVTQTPKHLITATGQRVTLRCSPRSGDLSVYWYQQSLDQGLQFLIQYYNGEERAKGNILERFSAQQFPDLHSELNLSSLELGDSALYFCASSVRQGADYGYTFGSGTRLTVV.

As for this clone: Being one base from a much bigger clone, this may be a read error. The V and J genes are TRBV6-6 and TRBJ2-2; 7 positions match TRBD1. Germline loops: CDR1 MNHNY, CDR2 SVGAGI (reference sequence). Trimming at V came to 6 bases and at J to 1 base, leaving 2 bases not matched to a gene. The CDR3 is 14 amino acids. The CDR3 region has the DNA TGTGCCAGCAGCCGGACAGGGAACACCGGGGAGCTGTTTTTT. Translation: CASSRTGNTGELFF.

The V and J genes are TRBV28 and TRBJ2-3; TRBD2 might be the D (7 bases). Germline lookup yields CDR1 MDHEN and CDR2 SYDVKM. This CDR3 is 13 amino acids long. V lost 5 bases and J lost 4, with 10 bases in between. CDR3 DNA: TGTGCCAGCAGTGGGGGGGGCGCAGATACGCAGTATTTT. Translating gives CASSGGGADTQYF.

This clone showed up just a few times. The chain is built from TRBV7-9 and TRBJ1-5; no clear D. V lost 5 bases and J lost 1, with 9 bases in between. The germline gives CDR1 SEHNR, CDR2 FQNEAQ (reference sequence). The CDR3 is 14 residues long. The CDR3 protein is CASSAGLSNQPQHF. The CDR3 region has the DNA TGTGCCAGCAGCGCGGGGTTAAGCAATCAGCCCCAGCATTTT.

The V call is TRBV6-4, the J call TRBJ1-2; 7 bases are shared with TRBD1. CDR3 length: 15 residues. Germline CDR1 reads MRHNA; CDR2 reads SNTAGT. Trimming removed 0 bases from V and 2 bases from J; junction bases left unmatched: 3. The CDR3: CASSDSNRGNYGYTF. In DNA form, the CDR3 reads TGTGCCAGCAGTGACTCGAACAGGGGAAACTATGGCTACACCTTC.

This clone was detected only a few times. The chain is built from TRBV5-4 and TRBJ2-6; 7 nucleotides line up with TRBD1. After removal of 3 bases from V and 4 bases from J, the junction contained 7 bases not matched to a gene. This CDR3 region has 16 residues. Germline CDR1 SGHNT, CDR2 YYREEE (reference sequence). The CDR3 bases are TGTGCCAGCAGCTGGAGTGACAGGGCCGGGGCCAACGTCCTGACTTTC. It specifies CASSWSDRAGANVLTF.

The rearrangement joins TRBV30 to TRBJ1-5, with TRBD1 matching 7 bases. J was trimmed by 1 base and V by 8 bases; bases with no gene match: 8. The CDR3 contains 14 residues. The germline V gene has CDR1 GTSNPN and CDR2 SVGIG (reference sequence). This CDR3 reads CASGRQGSNQPQHF. The CDR3, as DNA: TGTGCCAGCGGCCGACAGGGAAGCAATCAGCCCCAGCATTTT.

This chain joins TRBV7-2 and TRBJ2-1; D perhaps matches TRBD2 (6 bases). Germline V CDR1 and CDR2: SGHTA, FQGNSA. The CDR3 is 17 amino acids. V was trimmed by 3 bases and J by 4 bases, leaving 19 bases between them. DNA of the CDR3: TGTGCCAGCAGCTTGAGAATACGGACTATTGTTTACAATGAGCAGTTCTTC. This encodes CASSLRIRTIVYNEQFF.

This clone was counted only a few times. Written as DNA, the CDR3 is TGTGCCAGCAGCGGGTCGGACAGGGTCTACAATGAGCAGTTCTTC. Protein sequence: CASSGSDRVYNEQFF. This chain links TRBV6-6 with TRBJ2-1, with TRBD1 matching over 8 bases. This CDR3 region has 15 residues. The trim removed 6 bases at V and 3 bases at J, leaving 7 bases unmatched. CDR1 and CDR2 (germline): MNHNY, SVGAGI (reference sequence).

The chain links TRBV9 to TRBJ2-5, with 7 bases aligning to TRBD2. Germline CDR1 and CDR2: SGDLS and YYNGEE. The CDR3 loop spans 16 amino acids. After removal of 4 bases from V and 2 bases from J, the junction contained 11 bases not matched to a gene. This chain's CDR3 is CASSSSASGYQETQYF. The CDR3 nucleotides read TGTGCCAGCAGCTCGTCGGCTAGCGGATATCAAGAGACCCAGTACTTC.

The sample holds a few counts of this clone. CDR3 sequence reads: CASSPDPGTSAETQYF. CDR3 bases: TGTGCCAGCAGCCCGGACCCCGGGACTAGCGCGGAGACCCAGTACTTC. The chain recombines TRBV5-4 with TRBJ2-5, with TRBD2 identical over 10 bases. Per the germline V gene, CDR1 is SGHNT and CDR2 is YYREEE (reference sequence). This CDR3 spans 16 amino acids. V lost 4 bases, J lost 5 bases, and 11 bases stayed unmatched.

The chain is built from TRBV19 and TRBJ1-5; D not certain. With 2 bases removed from V and 3 bases from J, the gap between germline ends came to 8 bases. The CDR3 runs to 14 residues. The germline V gene encodes CDR1 LNHDA and CDR2 SQIVND (reference sequence). The DNA of the CDR3 is TGTGCCAGTAGTATAAACAGCTACAATCAGCCCCAGCATTTT. It is translated as CASSINSYNQPQHF.

This chain links TRBV7-2 with TRBJ2-3, with 12 bases that match TRBD2. Germline trimming cut 1 base from V and 3 bases from J; bases unmatched to any gene: 2. The CDR3 has 16 amino acids. Per the germline V gene, CDR1 is SGHTA and CDR2 is FQGNSA. In DNA form, the CDR3 reads TGTGCCAGCAGCTTAGATCTAGCGGGGGGGACAGATACGCAGTATTTT. This codes for CASSLDLAGGTDTQYF.

This rearrangement joins TRBV7-9 to TRBJ1-2; 7 nucleotides agree with TRBD1. The trim removed 3 bases at V and 2 bases at J, leaving 3 bases unmatched. Germline values: CDR1 SEHNR, CDR2 FQNEAQ (reference sequence). The CDR3 covers 14 residues. The CDR3 DNA follows: TGTGCCAGCAGCTTGATGACAGGGAACTATGGCTACACCTTC. It is translated as CASSLMTGNYGYTF.

The chain carries TRBV27 and TRBJ2-7, with TRBD2 identical over 14 bases. V lost 6 bases and J lost 7; bases outside the gene matches: 5. CDR3 length: 14 residues. CDR1 is MNHEY and CDR2 is SMNVEV in the germline V gene (reference sequence). CDR3 DNA: TGTGCCAGCAGGACTAGCGGGGGGGCCCTAGAGCAGTACTTC. Protein: CASRTSGGALEQYF.

This clone was seen more than once but under ten times. CDR3 amino acids: CASSTRASQTIAQFF. The DNA of the CDR3 is TGTGCCAGCAGCACTCGGGCTAGCCAGACCATAGCGCAGTTCTTC. This sequence joins TRBV5-4 and TRBJ2-1; a weak D match, TRBD2 (5 bases). Germline V CDR1 and CDR2: SGHNT, YYREEE (reference sequence). CDR3 length: 15 residues. V was pared by 4 bases and J by 12 bases, with 23 bases between.

This clone was detected a few times. The genes are TRBV10-3 and TRBJ2-1; D gene uncertain. Germline V lookup: CDR1 ENHRY, CDR2 SYGVKD. The CDR3 has 15 residues. Trimming stripped 0 bases from V and 1 base from J, with 7 bases between. The CDR3 reads CAISESGQSYNEQFF. The CDR3 DNA reads TGTGCCATCAGTGAGTCGGGCCAGTCCTACAATGAGCAGTTCTTC.

The table lists this clone with a few counts. This rearrangement joins TRBV4-3 to TRBJ2-3, with a weak D call TRBD1 (7 bases). Per germline, CDR1 LGHNA and CDR2 YSLEER. The CDR3 spans 16 residues. Deletions cut 1 base from V and 4 bases from J, with 15 bases between. CDR3 in amino acids: CASSQVGGGPADTQYF. The CDR3 nucleotides read TGCGCCAGCAGCCAAGTAGGAGGGGGCCCAGCAGATACGCAGTATTTT.

This clone was seen more than once but under ten times. The V gene is TRBV30, the J gene TRBJ1-4; 7 bases align to TRBD1. This CDR3 is 14 amino acids long. Losses at the gene ends were 2 bases for V and 3 bases for J; bases not matched to a gene: 3. Germline values: CDR1 GTSNPN, CDR2 SVGIG (reference sequence). The CDR3 loop is CAWSPGGPNEKLFF. The CDR3 coding sequence is TGTGCCTGGAGTCCAGGGGGACCTAATGAAAAACTGTTTTTT.

This sequence joins TRBV15 and TRBJ2-3, with D unresolved. Germline V gene sequence: CDR1 LNHNV, CDR2 YYDKDF (reference sequence). This CDR3 has 15 residues. Trimming cost V 5 bases and J 3 bases, with 15 bases left between them. CDR3 sequence (DNA): TGTGCCACCAGCGGCCGGAGTAGGTTGACAGATACGCAGTATTTT. It is translated as CATSGRSRLTDTQYF.

This clone was counted a few times. This chain joins TRBV30 and TRBJ2-5; D is perhaps TRBD1 (6 bases). V was trimmed by 6 bases and J by 0 bases, leaving 14 bases between them. The CDR3 is 14 amino acids. Germline V gene data show CDR1 as GTSNPN and CDR2 as SVGIG (reference sequence). DNA for the CDR3: TGTGCCTGTAAGCCGTCAGGGGACCAAGAGACCCAGTACTTC. It codes for CACKPSGDQETQYF.

This clone was detected many times. The chain has TRBV28 and TRBJ2-7; D possibly corresponds to TRBD2 (5 bases). Trimming took off 7 bases at V and 0 bases at J, with 10 bases between the two ends. CDR1 MDHEN and CDR2 SYDVKM come from the germline V gene. The CDR3 has 13 residues. The CDR3 spells CASMRASSYEQYF. CDR3 sequence (DNA): TGTGCCAGCATGCGGGCGAGCTCCTACGAGCAGTACTTC.

This chain uses TRBV30 with TRBJ1-1; the D is unclear. The germline CDR1 and CDR2 sequences are GTSNPN and SVGIG (reference sequence). CDR3 length equals 13 residues. V lost 5 bases and J 0 bases, leaving 10 bases between the germline ends. The CDR3 loop is CAWASDLNTEAFF. The CDR3 DNA reads TGTGCCTGGGCAAGCGATTTGAACACTGAAGCTTTCTTT. The whole variable domain, remainder taken from reference TRBV30 and TRBJ1-1, is SQTIHQWPATLVQPVGSPLSLECTVEGTSNPNLYWYRQAAGRGLQLLFYSVGIGQISSEVPQNLSASRPQDRQFILSSKKLLLSDSGFYLCAWASDLNTEAFFGQGTRLTVV.

This clone is a singleton in its sample. The J gene is TRBJ1-2, the V gene TRBV18; possible D gene TRBD1, 6 bases. CDR1 is KGHSH, CDR2 LQKENI, per germline. The CDR3 extends over 14 amino acids. V shed 0 bases and J shed 4 bases, with 9 bases lying between them. The CDR3 loop is CASSPPTGTYGYTF. The CDR3, as DNA: TGTGCCAGCTCACCACCTACAGGGACCTATGGCTACACCTTC.

This clone has more than one count but fewer than ten. The CDR3 loop reads CASSPPLSGYDGYTF. DNA for the CDR3: TGTGCCAGCTCACCGCCTCTCTCAGGGTACGATGGCTACACCTTC. This chain joins TRBV18 and TRBJ1-2; D is possibly TRBD1 (5 bases). Germline assignment: CDR1 KGHSH and CDR2 LQKENI. Deletions cut 3 bases from V and 6 bases from J, with 17 bases between. This CDR3 spans 15 amino acids.

This clone was recorded a few times. The chain combines TRBV28 with TRBJ2-7; 8 positions match TRBD1. V was pared by 5 bases and J by 6 bases, with 12 bases of the junction left unmatched. CDR3 length equals 15 residues. Germline V gives CDR1 MDHEN, CDR2 SYDVKM. As DNA, the CDR3 is TGTGCCAGCAGTCCCAATCGACAGGGGAGGACCGAGCAGTACTTC. This codes for CASSPNRQGRTEQYF. Complete variable domain (other parts from reference TRBV28 and TRBJ2-7): DVKVTQSSRYLVKRTGEKVFLECVQDMDHENMFWYRQDPGLGLRLIYFSYDVKMKEKGDIPEGYSVSREKKERFSLILESASTNQTSMYLCASSPNRQGRTEQYFGPGTRLTVT.

This clone was observed a handful of times. The rearrangement joins TRBV6-5 to TRBJ1-4, with 8 bases identical to TRBD1. Germline values: CDR1 MNHEY, CDR2 SVGAGI. V shed 5 bases and J 7 bases; nucleotides not matched to a gene: 9. The CDR3 spans 15 residues. CDR3 in amino acids: CASSHRQGLGEKLFF. In nucleotides, the CDR3 is TGTGCCAGCAGTCATAGACAGGGGTTGGGTGAAAAACTGTTTTTT.